The 13 T cell receptor beta chains in this list originate from one sample, sequenced in a study of PD-1 blockade in classical Hodgkin lymphoma. Every patient was affected by relapse after autologous stem cell transplantation, while exposure to brentuximab vedotin was not uniform. Method: immunoSEQ multiplex PCR; TCRdb's copy keeps in-frame clones and lacks some. Of 25,000 to 35,000 clones in the sample, 60% to 75% were seen once. The sample consisted of peripheral blood mononuclear cells (PBMCs), taken before the second cycle of nivolumab. The origin of the receptors is a human donor with classical Hodgkin lymphoma.

This clone was counted a few times. CDR3 coding DNA: TGTGCCAGCCAACCGGGACTCCTTCAGAATGAGCAGTTCTTC. It codes for CASQPGLLQNEQFF. V and J are TRBV5-8 and TRBJ2-1; TRBD2 might be the D (6 bases). This CDR3 contains 14 residues. Trimming pared 7 bases from V and 7 bases from J, leaving 18 bases between. CDR1 SGHTS and CDR2 YDEGEE come from the germline V gene.

This clone was detected ten times or more. The chain links TRBV10-2 to TRBJ1-1; no reliable D call. Germline lookup yields CDR1 WSHSY and CDR2 SAAADI. The CDR3 extends over 15 amino acids. The V and J ends lost 2 bases and 10 bases respectively, with 20 bases between them. CDR3 sequence reads: CASSEVGALARVAFF. CDR3 nucleotide sequence: TGCGCCAGCAGTGAGGTTGGAGCCCTAGCGAGGGTAGCTTTCTTT.

The chain couples TRBV5-1 to TRBJ2-2, with 8 bases lining up with TRBD1. The V and J ends lost 4 bases and 8 bases, in that order; junction bases with no gene match: 4. Germline CDR1 SGHRS, CDR2 YFSETQ. The CDR3 is 13 amino acids. The CDR3 nucleotides read TGCGCCAGCAGCCAGGGGGCTTCTGGGGAGCTGTTTTTT. This gives the protein CASSQGASGELFF.

This clone was counted only a few times. The chain combines TRBV5-5 with TRBJ2-5; TRBD2 matches at 9 bases. CDR3 length: 16 amino acids. The germline CDR1 and CDR2 sequences are SGHKS and YYEKEE (reference sequence). V was pared by 0 bases and J by 3 bases, with 6 bases of the junction left unmatched. The CDR3 loop reads CASSLEIAGAKETQYF. In DNA, the CDR3 is TGTGCCAGCAGCTTGGAGATAGCGGGAGCGAAAGAGACCCAGTACTTC.

Comment on this clone: Other DNA sequences in this specimen translate into the identical CDR3. V and J are TRBV9 and TRBJ2-3; 12 nucleotides line up with TRBD2. Germline CDR1 is SGDLS and CDR2 is YYNGEE. The CDR3 length is 16 residues. With V trimmed by 0 bases and J by 1 base, 0 bases remained unmatched. As DNA, the CDR3 is TGTGCCAGCAGCGTAGGACTAGCGGGGGGCACAGATACGCAGTATTTT. This encodes CASSVGLAGGTDTQYF.

The gene calls are TRBV5-4 and TRBJ1-3, with a tentative D call TRBD1 (5 bases). Germline CDR1 is SGHNT and CDR2 is YYREEE (reference sequence). CDR3 length: 15 residues. The V gene lost 4 bases and the J gene lost 0 bases, with 11 bases spanning the gap. This chain's CDR3 is CASSRGTDSGNTIYF. CDR3 nucleotide sequence: TGTGCCAGCAGCAGAGGGACGGACTCTGGAAACACCATATATTTT. Looking up the rest from reference TRBV5-4 and TRBJ1-3 gives the full variable domain: ETGVTQSPTHLIKTRGQQVTLRCSSQSGHNTVSWYQQALGQGPQFIFQYYREEENGRGNFPPRFSGLQFPNYSSELNVNALELDDSALYLCASSRGTDSGNTIYFGEGSWLTVV.

The chain uses TRBV9 and TRBJ1-2; D is ambiguous. Germline CDR1 SGDLS, CDR2 YYNGEE. The V end lost 1 base, the J end lost 5 bases, and 12 bases lay between the germline ends. The CDR3 is made up of 14 amino acids. The CDR3 region is CASSVTTATYGYTF. In DNA, the CDR3 is TGTGCCAGCAGCGTAACCACCGCCACATATGGCTACACCTTC.

This clone appeared a few times. The rearrangement uses TRBV7-8 and TRBJ2-7, with 9 bases that match TRBD2. Trimming removed 1 base from V and 3 bases from J; junction bases left unmatched: 4. In germline, CDR1 is SGHVS, CDR2 FQNEAQ. The CDR3 length is 15 residues. The CDR3 DNA reads as TGTGCCAGCAGCTTAGGTGCGGGGGGGTACTACGAGCAGTACGTC. Residues: CASSLGAGGYYEQYV.

This sequence joins TRBV9 and TRBJ2-3; TRBD2 aligns across 13 bases. Germline lookup yields CDR1 SGDLS and CDR2 YYNGEE. After removal of 3 bases from V and 5 bases from J, the junction contained 3 bases not matched to a gene. This CDR3 spans 15 amino acids. CDR3 amino acids: CASSGLAGGLDTQYF. The CDR3 region has the DNA TGTGCCAGCAGCGGACTAGCGGGAGGTTTAGATACGCAGTATTTT.

The rearrangement links TRBV5-6 to TRBJ1-2; D perhaps matches TRBD1 (5 bases). Germline values: CDR1 SGHDT, CDR2 YYEEEE. The V end lost 1 base, the J end lost 8 bases, and 15 bases lay between the germline ends. This CDR3 region has 14 residues. CDR3 sequence (DNA): TGTGCCAGCAGCTTGAGGGGTATAGGGGTAGGCTACACCTTC. This encodes CASSLRGIGVGYTF.

This clone has only a few counts. The CDR3: CASSQTVTVNSPLHF. The CDR3 DNA is TGTGCCAGCAGCCAGACAGTCACCGTCAATTCACCCCTCCACTTT. The rearrangement uses TRBV6-5 and TRBJ1-6, with D possibly TRBD1 on 5 matching bases. The CDR3 loop spans 15 amino acids. V gave up 6 bases and J gave up 7 bases, with 16 bases separating them. Germline values: CDR1 MNHEY, CDR2 SVGAGI.

J is TRBJ2-1 and V is TRBV4-1; TRBD2 agrees at 13 bases. Per germline, CDR1 MGHRA and CDR2 YSYEKL. V lost 1 base and J lost 7; bases outside the gene matches: 4. This CDR3 contains 16 residues. CDR3 DNA: TGCGCCAGCAGCCAAGTCGGACTAGCGGGAGTAAATGAGCAGTTCTTC. This codes for CASSQVGLAGVNEQFF.

Only one count was recorded for this clone. The V gene is TRBV29-1, the J gene TRBJ2-3, with 10 bases fitting TRBD2. V gave up 8 bases and J gave up 4 bases; unmatched junction bases: 12. Germline V CDR1 and CDR2: SQVTM, ANQGSEA. The CDR3 loop spans 15 amino acids. This CDR3 reads CSIRSSGSWADTQYF. CDR3 nucleotides: TGCAGCATTCGGTCTAGCGGGAGTTGGGCAGATACGCAGTATTTT.